The entry below gives a single TCR beta chain sequence along with its context. This could be a read error, since a much larger clone is one nucleotide away. TCR beta cDNA came from approximately 0.55 ug total RNA, primed with a constant-region primer. The TCR beta library was amplified through three nested multiplex PCR rounds in a modified ARM-PCR procedure. With TRBV1-TRBV30 forward primers and a C-beta reverse primer, the first two PCR rounds were run for 10 cycles each. TCRdb independently ran MiXCR on the multiplex PCR reads; one entry per CDR3 protein. The table includes approximately 330,000 distinct CDR3 sequences, about two thirds detected once. This entry comes from a study of tumor-infiltrating lymphocytes in primary liver carcinoma. The authors took blood RNA from unsorted whole blood and also extracted germline DNA. Collection of roughly 4.4 milliliters of peripheral blood took place before surgery.

V lost 8 bases to trimming and J lost 5 bases, with 22 bases between them. The CDR3 runs 16 residues. Germline V gene data show CDR1 as MNHNS and CDR2 as SASEGT. The sequence came from a man between 35 and 55 years old with primary liver carcinoma and hepatitis B virus infection. Material: peripheral blood. The genes are TRBV6-1 and TRBJ2-1, with unresolved D. Written as DNA, the CDR3 is TGTGCCAGCTCCCCCACCCGGAGCTTGGTCGACAATGAGCAGTTCTTC. Amino acids: CASSPTRSLVDNEQFF.